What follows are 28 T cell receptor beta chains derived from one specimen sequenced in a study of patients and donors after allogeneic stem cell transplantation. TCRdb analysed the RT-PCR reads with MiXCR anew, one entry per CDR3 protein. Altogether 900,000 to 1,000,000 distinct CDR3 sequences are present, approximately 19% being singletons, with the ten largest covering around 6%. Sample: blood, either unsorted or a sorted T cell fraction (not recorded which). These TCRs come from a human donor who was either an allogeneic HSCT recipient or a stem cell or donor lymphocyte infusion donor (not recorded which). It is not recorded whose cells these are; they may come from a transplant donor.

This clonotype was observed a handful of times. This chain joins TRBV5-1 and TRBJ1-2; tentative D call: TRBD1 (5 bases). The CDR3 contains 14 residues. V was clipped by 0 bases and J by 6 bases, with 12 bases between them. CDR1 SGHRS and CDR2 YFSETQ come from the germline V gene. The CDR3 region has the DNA TGCGCCAGCAGCTTGGCTCAGGGAGTTGATGGCTACACCTTC. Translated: CASSLAQGVDGYTF.

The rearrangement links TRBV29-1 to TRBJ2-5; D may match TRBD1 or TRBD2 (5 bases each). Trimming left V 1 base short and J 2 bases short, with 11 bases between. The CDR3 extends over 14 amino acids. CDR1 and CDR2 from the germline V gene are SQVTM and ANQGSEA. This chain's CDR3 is CSVEGREMQETQYF. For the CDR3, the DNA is TGCAGCGTTGAAGGCAGGGAGATGCAAGAGACCCAGTACTTC.

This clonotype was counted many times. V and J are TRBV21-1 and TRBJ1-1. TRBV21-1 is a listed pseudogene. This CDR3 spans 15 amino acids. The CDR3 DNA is TGTGCCAGCAGCAAAGAAAATCCTGACACCACTGAAGCTTTCTTT. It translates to CASSKENPDTTEAFF.

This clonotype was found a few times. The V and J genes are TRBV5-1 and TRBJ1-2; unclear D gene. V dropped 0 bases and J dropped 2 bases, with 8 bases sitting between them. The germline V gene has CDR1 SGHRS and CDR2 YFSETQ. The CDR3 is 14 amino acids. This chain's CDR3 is CASSLVQDNYGYTF. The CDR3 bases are TGCGCCAGCAGCTTGGTCCAGGACAACTATGGCTACACCTTC.

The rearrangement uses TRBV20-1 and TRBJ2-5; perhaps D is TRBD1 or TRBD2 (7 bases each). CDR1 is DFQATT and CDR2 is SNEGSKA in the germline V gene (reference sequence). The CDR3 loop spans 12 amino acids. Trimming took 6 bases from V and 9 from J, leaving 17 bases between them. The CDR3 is CSARGGRAAQYF. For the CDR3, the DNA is TGCAGTGCCAGGGGGGGACGGGCAGCCCAGTACTTC.

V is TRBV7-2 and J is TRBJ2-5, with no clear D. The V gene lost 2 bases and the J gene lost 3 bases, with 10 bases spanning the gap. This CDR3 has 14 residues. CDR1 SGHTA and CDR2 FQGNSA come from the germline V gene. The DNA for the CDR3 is TGTGCCAGCAGCTTAATTCTGGCCGAAGAGACCCAGTACTTC. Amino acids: CASSLILAEETQYF.

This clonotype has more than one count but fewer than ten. For the CDR3, the DNA is TGTGCCAGCAGCGTCGTCGCGGAGAACACTGAAGCTTTCTTT. This encodes CASSVVAENTEAFF. The V gene is TRBV9, the J gene TRBJ1-1, with D uncertain. CDR3 length: 14 residues. Trimming stripped 2 bases from V and 1 base from J, with 9 bases between. CDR1 and CDR2 from the germline V gene are SGDLS and YYNGEE. Supplemented by reference TRBV9 and TRBJ1-1, the full variable domain reads DSGVTQTPKHLITATGQRVTLRCSPRSGDLSVYWYQQSLDQGLQFLIQYYNGEERAKGNILERFSAQQFPDLHSELNLSSLELGDSALYFCASSVVAENTEAFFGQGTRLTVV.

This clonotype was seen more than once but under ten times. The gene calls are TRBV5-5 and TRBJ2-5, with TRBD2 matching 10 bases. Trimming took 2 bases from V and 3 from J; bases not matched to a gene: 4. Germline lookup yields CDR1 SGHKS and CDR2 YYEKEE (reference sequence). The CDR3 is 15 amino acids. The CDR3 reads CASSFVLAGEETQYF. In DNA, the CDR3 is TGTGCCAGCAGCTTTGTCCTAGCGGGAGAAGAGACCCAGTACTTC.

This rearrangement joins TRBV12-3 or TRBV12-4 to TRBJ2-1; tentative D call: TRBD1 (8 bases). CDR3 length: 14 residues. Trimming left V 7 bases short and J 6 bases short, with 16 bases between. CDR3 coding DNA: TGTGCCAGCATGGGGGGGACAGGTGGCAATGAGCAGTTCTTC. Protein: CASMGGTGGNEQFF.

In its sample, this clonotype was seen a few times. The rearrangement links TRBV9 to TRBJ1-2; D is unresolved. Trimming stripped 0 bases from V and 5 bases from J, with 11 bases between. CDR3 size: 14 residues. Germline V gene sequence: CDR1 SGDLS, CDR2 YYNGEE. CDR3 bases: TGTGCCAGCAGCGTAGGGTTCGGCAGATATGGCTACACCTTC. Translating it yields CASSVGFGRYGYTF.

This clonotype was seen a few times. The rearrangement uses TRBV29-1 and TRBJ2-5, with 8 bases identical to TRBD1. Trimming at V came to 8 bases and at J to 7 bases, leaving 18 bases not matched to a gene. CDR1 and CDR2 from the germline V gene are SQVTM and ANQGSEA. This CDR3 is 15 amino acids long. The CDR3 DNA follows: TGCAGCTTTCGGGACAGGCATAGGCTTGGGGGGACCCAGTACTTC. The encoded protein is CSFRDRHRLGGTQYF.

CDR3 nucleotides: TGTGCCAGCAGCCCACTACCGGGAGCCGAAAACACTGAAGCTTTCTTT. It encodes CASSPLPGAENTEAFF. The V gene is TRBV3-1, the J gene TRBJ1-1; D is ambiguous. This CDR3 contains 16 residues. Trimming took off 4 bases at V and 2 bases at J, with 17 bases between the two ends. Germline V gene sequence: CDR1 LGHDT, CDR2 YNNKEL (reference sequence).

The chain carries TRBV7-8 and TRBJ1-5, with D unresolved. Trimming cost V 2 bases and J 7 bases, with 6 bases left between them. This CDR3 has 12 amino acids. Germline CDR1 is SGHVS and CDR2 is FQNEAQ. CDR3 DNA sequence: TGTGCCAGCAGCTTAACAAGACAGCCCCAGCATTTT. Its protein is CASSLTRQPQHF.

The CDR3 reads CSADAPNADTQYF. The CDR3 region has the DNA TGCAGTGCTGACGCGCCTAACGCAGATACGCAGTATTTT. The chain is built from TRBV20-1 and TRBJ2-3, with D unresolved. CDR3 length equals 13 residues. Trimming pared 5 bases from V and 4 bases from J, leaving 13 bases between. CDR1 and CDR2 from the germline V gene are DFQATT and SNEGSKA (reference sequence).

The CDR3 loop is CATRGGLGMNTEAFF. The CDR3 DNA reads TGTGCCACCCGGGGAGGGCTGGGAATGAACACTGAAGCTTTCTTT. The chain links TRBV10-3 to TRBJ1-1; D remains ambiguous. Germline values: CDR1 ENHRY, CDR2 SYGVKD. Trimming shortened V by 10 bases and J by 0 bases, and 18 bases separated the two germline ends. The CDR3 is 15 amino acids.

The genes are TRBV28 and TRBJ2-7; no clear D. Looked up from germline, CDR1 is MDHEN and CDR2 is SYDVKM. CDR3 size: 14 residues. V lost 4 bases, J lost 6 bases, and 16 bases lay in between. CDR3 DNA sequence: TGTGCCAGCAGTTCCCCCCACGCCTGGGGCGAGCAGTACTTC. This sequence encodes CASSSPHAWGEQYF.

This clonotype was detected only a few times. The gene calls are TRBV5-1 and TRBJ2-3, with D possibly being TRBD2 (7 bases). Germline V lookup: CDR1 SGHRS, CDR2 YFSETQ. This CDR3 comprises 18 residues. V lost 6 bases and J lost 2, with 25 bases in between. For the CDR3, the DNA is TGCGCCAGCACTCTATTTGGGGGCCAGGCGGGAGACACAGATACGCAGTATTTT. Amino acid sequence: CASTLFGGQAGDTDTQYF.

This CDR3 is CASSLLPPGTSGANVLTF. The CDR3, as DNA: TGCGCCAGCAGTCTCCTACCCCCAGGGACCTCTGGGGCCAACGTCCTGACTTTC. The chain couples TRBV5-1 to TRBJ2-6; possibly TRBD1 or TRBD2 for D (5 bases each). Germline V gene sequence: CDR1 SGHRS, CDR2 YFSETQ. V gave up 5 bases and J gave up 0 bases, with 18 bases separating them. This CDR3 spans 18 amino acids.

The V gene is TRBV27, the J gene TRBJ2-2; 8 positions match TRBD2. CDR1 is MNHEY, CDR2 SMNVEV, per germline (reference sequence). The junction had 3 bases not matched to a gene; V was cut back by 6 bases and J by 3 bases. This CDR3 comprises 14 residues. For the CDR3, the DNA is TGTGCCAGCAGCGGGGGGGCTTACACCGGGGAGCTGTTTTTT. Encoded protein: CASSGGAYTGELFF.

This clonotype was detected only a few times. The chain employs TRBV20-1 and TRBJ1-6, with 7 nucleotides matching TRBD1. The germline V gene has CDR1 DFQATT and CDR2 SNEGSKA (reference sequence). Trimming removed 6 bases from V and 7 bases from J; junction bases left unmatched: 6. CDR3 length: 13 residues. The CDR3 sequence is CSARGQPNSPLHF. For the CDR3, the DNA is TGCAGTGCAAGGGGACAGCCCAATTCACCCCTCCACTTT.

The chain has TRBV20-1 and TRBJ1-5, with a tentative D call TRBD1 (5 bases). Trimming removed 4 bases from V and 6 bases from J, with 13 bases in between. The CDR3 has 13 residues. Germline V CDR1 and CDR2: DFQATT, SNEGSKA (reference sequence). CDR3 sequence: CSATEGPGQPQHF. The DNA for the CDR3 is TGCAGTGCTACGGAGGGGCCCGGTCAGCCCCAGCATTTT.

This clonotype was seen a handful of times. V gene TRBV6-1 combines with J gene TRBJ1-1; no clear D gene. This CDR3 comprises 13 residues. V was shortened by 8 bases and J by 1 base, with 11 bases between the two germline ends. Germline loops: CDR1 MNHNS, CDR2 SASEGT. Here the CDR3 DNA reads TGTGCCAGCTGGCCGGAATGGAACACTGAAGCTTTCTTT. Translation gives CASWPEWNTEAFF.

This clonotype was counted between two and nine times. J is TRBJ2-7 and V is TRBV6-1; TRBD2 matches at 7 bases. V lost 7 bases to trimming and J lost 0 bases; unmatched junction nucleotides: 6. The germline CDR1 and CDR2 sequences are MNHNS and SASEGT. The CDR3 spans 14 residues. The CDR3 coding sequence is TGTGCCAGCACCAAGCGGGGACGCTCCTACGAGCAGTACTTC. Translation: CASTKRGRSYEQYF.

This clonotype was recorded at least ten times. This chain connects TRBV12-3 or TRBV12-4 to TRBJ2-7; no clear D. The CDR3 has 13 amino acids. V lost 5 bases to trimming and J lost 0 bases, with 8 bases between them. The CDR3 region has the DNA TGTGCCAGCAGTCTAAGTAACTCCTACGAGCAGTACTTC. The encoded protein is CASSLSNSYEQYF.

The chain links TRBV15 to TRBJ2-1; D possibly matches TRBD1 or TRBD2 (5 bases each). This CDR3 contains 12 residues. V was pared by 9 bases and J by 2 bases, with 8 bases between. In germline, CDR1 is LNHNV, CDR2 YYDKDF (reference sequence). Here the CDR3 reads CATQGAYNEQFF. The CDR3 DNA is TGTGCCACTCAGGGAGCCTACAATGAGCAGTTCTTC.

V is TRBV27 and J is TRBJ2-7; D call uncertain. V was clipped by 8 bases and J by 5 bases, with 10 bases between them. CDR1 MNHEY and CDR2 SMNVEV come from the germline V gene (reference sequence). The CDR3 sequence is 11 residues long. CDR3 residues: CASGRIHEQYF. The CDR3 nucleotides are TGTGCCAGCGGACGAATTCACGAGCAGTACTTC.

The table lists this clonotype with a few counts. This CDR3 is CSAEGLNQPQHF. In DNA form, the CDR3 reads TGCAGTGCCGAGGGCCTCAATCAGCCCCAGCATTTT. The chain recombines TRBV20-1 with TRBJ1-5; unclear D gene. Germline V lookup: CDR1 DFQATT, CDR2 SNEGSKA (reference sequence). The CDR3 length is 12 residues. V was clipped by 6 bases and J by 3 bases, with 9 bases between them.

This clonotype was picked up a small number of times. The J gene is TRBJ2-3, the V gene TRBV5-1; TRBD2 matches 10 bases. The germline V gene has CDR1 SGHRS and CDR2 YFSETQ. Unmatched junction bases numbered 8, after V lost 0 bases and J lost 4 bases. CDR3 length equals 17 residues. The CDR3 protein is CASSLGGPSGRSDTQYF. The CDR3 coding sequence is TGCGCCAGCAGCTTGGGGGGCCCTAGCGGGAGATCAGATACGCAGTATTTT.